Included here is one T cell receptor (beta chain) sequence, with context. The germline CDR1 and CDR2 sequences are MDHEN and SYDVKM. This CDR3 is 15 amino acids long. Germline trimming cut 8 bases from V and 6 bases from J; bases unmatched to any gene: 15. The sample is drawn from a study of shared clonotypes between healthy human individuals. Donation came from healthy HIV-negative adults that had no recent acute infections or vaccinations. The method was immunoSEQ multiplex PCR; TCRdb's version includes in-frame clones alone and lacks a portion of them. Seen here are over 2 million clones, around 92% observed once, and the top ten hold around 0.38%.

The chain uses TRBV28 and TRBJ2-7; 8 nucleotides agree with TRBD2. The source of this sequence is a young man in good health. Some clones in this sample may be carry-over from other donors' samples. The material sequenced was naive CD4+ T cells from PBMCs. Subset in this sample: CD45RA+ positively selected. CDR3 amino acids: CASCPGGAGDGEQYF. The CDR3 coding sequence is TGTGCCAGCTGCCCGGGGGGGGCGGGAGATGGCGAGCAGTACTTC.